The 11 T cell receptor beta chains given below trace back to one sample, sequenced in a study of response to subunit inactivated influenza vaccine. One entry per CDR3 protein results from TCRdb running MiXCR on the RT-PCR reads. This table has 500,000 to 750,000 distinct CDR3 sequences, 13% to 15% appearing once. The sample in question was PBMCs from blood, obtained 12 days after vaccination. The receptors derive from a man in his fifties who received an inactivated influenza vaccine.

In its sample, this clonotype was seen a few times. The CDR3 coding sequence is TGCAGTGCTATCCTACAGGGGCACGGCTACACCTTC. As protein: CSAILQGHGYTF. The chain employs TRBV20-1 and TRBJ1-2; 7 bases fit TRBD1. Germline V CDR1 and CDR2: DFQATT, SNEGSKA (reference sequence). This CDR3 is built from 12 residues. V dropped 4 bases and J dropped 8; count of bases not matched to a gene: 7.

A few counts support this clonotype. The J gene is TRBJ1-5, the V gene TRBV2, with D possibly being TRBD1 (5 bases). The CDR3 is made up of 14 amino acids. V dropped 6 bases and J dropped 0 bases, with 9 bases sitting between them. Germline CDR1 and CDR2: SNHLY and FYNNEI. The CDR3 sequence is CASSAQGSNQPQHF. CDR3 coding DNA: TGTGCCAGCAGCGCCCAGGGTAGCAATCAGCCCCAGCATTTT.

The chain links TRBV14 to TRBJ2-1; tentatively, D is TRBD1 (5 bases). The CDR3 length is 17 residues. CDR1 and CDR2 from the germline V gene are SGHDN and FVKESK. The V and J ends lost 0 bases and 3 bases respectively, with 15 bases between them. CDR3 sequence (DNA): TGTGCCAGCAGCCAAGATGAGTTGCGACAGTACTACAATGAGCAGTTCTTC. Amino acids: CASSQDELRQYYNEQFF.

This clonotype was observed a few times. This rearrangement joins TRBV12-3 or TRBV12-4 to TRBJ2-1, with TRBD2 matching 8 bases. Trimming took 2 bases from V and 7 from J; bases not matched to a gene: 10. This CDR3 has 16 residues. CDR3 sequence (DNA): TGTGCCAGCAGTTTACTGTCGGGAGGGTATAGGAATGAGCAGTTCTTC. It translates to CASSLLSGGYRNEQFF.

Only one count was recorded for this clonotype. The V and J genes are TRBV28 and TRBJ1-1, with D perhaps matching TRBD1 (5 bases). Trimming removed 7 bases from V and 4 bases from J, with 10 bases in between. Germline V CDR1 and CDR2: MDHEN, SYDVKM. The CDR3 spans 12 residues. The CDR3 is CASTDRSTEAFF. The DNA for the CDR3 is TGTGCCAGCACCGACAGATCCACTGAAGCTTTCTTT.

This clonotype has a handful of counts. As DNA, the CDR3 is TGTGCCAGCAGCCAAGATATCAGCGGGACGGACGAGCAGTACTTC. Translating gives CASSQDISGTDEQYF. The V gene is TRBV14, the J gene TRBJ2-7; 7 nucleotides match TRBD2. The CDR3 totals 15 residues. V lost 0 bases and J lost 5; bases outside the gene matches: 7. The germline CDR1 and CDR2 sequences are SGHDN and FVKESK.

The chain is built from TRBV6-5 and TRBJ2-3, with D possibly TRBD2 on 7 matching bases. The CDR3 has 15 residues. V was clipped by 4 bases and J by 3 bases, with 14 bases between them. Germline CDR1 MNHEY, CDR2 SVGAGI. The CDR3 spells CASSSRGGLTDTQYF. As DNA, the CDR3 is TGTGCCAGCAGTTCGAGGGGGGGCTTGACAGATACGCAGTATTTT.

The chain recombines TRBV12-3 or TRBV12-4 with TRBJ2-5; 7 bases align to TRBD1. The junction had 14 bases not matched to a gene; V was cut back by 6 bases and J by 4 bases. The CDR3 is 16 amino acids. CDR3 sequence (DNA): TGTGCCAGCAGCATAGACAGGGTAGGGGGTCGAGAGACCCAGTACTTC. Protein: CASSIDRVGGRETQYF.

This clonotype appeared many times. The chain is built from TRBV12-3 or TRBV12-4 and TRBJ1-6; D is perhaps TRBD1 (5 bases). CDR3 length: 17 residues. The V end was cut by 3 bases, the J end by 6 bases, with 18 bases between. The CDR3 region is CASSLLPSGRSNSPLHF. CDR3 in DNA: TGTGCCAGCAGTTTGCTTCCCTCGGGACGGTCTAATTCACCCCTCCACTTT.

The table lists this clonotype with a few counts. The V call is TRBV7-8, the J call TRBJ2-1, with a weak D call TRBD1 (6 bases). V dropped 1 base and J dropped 3 bases, with 22 bases sitting between them. CDR1 is SGHVS, CDR2 FQNEAQ, per germline. The CDR3 loop spans 19 amino acids. The CDR3 region has the DNA TGTGCCAGCAGCTTAGTTGGTCGGACCCGGTCAGGGGTCTACAATGAGCAGTTCTTC. It yields the protein CASSLVGRTRSGVYNEQFF.

This clonotype came up a few times. This chain connects TRBV4-2 to TRBJ2-7, with 8 bases lining up with TRBD2. The CDR3 contains 17 residues. The germline gives CDR1 LGHNA, CDR2 YNFKEQ. The trim removed 1 base at V and 1 base at J, leaving 9 bases unmatched. For the CDR3, the DNA is TGTGCCAGCAGCCAAGCAATCCTGACTAGCGATTCCTACGAGCAGTACTTC. It is translated as CASSQAILTSDSYEQYF.